Following are 31 T cell receptor beta chains from one sample sequenced in a study of shared clonotypes between healthy human individuals. Some clones are missing from TCRdb's copy, which holds only in-frame ones; the method was immunoSEQ multiplex PCR. In the table there are approximately 180,000 clones, over 85% of which are singletons. Sequenced input: naive CD4+ T cells sorted from blood. The subset: CD45RA+ positively selected. All receptors come from a woman aged 30 to 39 in good health.

This clone was counted a single time. The rearrangement links TRBV6-1 to TRBJ2-7, with D possibly being TRBD2 (6 bases). V dropped 6 bases and J dropped 2 bases, with 17 bases sitting between them. The germline gives CDR1 MNHNS, CDR2 SASEGT. CDR3 length: 15 amino acids. The CDR3 region has the DNA TGTGCCAGCAGCGAGCTCGGGGGTCTCACCTACGAGCAGTACTTC. Encoded protein: CASSELGGLTYEQYF.

The chain joins TRBV6-6 to TRBJ1-5; a possible D gene is TRBD1 (6 bases). The CDR3 is made up of 15 amino acids. V dropped 6 bases and J dropped 1 base, with 13 bases sitting between them. The germline V gene encodes CDR1 MNHNY and CDR2 SVGAGI (reference sequence). CDR3 nucleotide sequence: TGTGCCAGCAGCCCTATGGGGGCAAGCAATCAGCCCCAGCATTTT. Translating gives CASSPMGASNQPQHF.

Details on this clone: Other nucleotide sequences from this sample produce the same CDR3. V gene TRBV5-1 combines with J gene TRBJ1-2, with D tentatively TRBD1 (5 bases). The CDR3 totals 14 residues. Trimming stripped 0 bases from V and 1 base from J, with 7 bases between. The germline V gene has CDR1 SGHRS and CDR2 YFSETQ. Written as DNA, the CDR3 is TGCGCCAGCAGCTTGGGACAGCATAACTATGGCTACACCTTC. Translating gives CASSLGQHNYGYTF.

This clone has just one count. This chain uses TRBV4-1 with TRBJ2-1; D unclear. CDR1 and CDR2 from the germline V gene are MGHRA and YSYEKL. The V end lost 0 bases, the J end lost 5 bases, and 14 bases lay between the germline ends. The CDR3 sequence is 16 residues long. CDR3 amino acids: CASSQDLRNYNNEQFF. The CDR3 DNA reads TGCGCCAGCAGCCAAGATCTGCGGAATTATAACAATGAGCAGTTCTTC.

The chain employs TRBV4-1 and TRBJ2-2; D is unresolved. The CDR3 length is 13 residues. Trimming removed 6 bases at V and 6 bases at J, with 11 bases between. CDR1 MGHRA and CDR2 YSYEKL come from the germline V gene. The CDR3 region has the DNA TGCGCCAGCAGGGAAGGGCCCCCCGGGGAGCTGTTTTTT. Amino acids: CASREGPPGELFF.

The genes are TRBV5-1 and TRBJ1-4; 7 bases align to TRBD1. Unmatched junction bases numbered 11, after V lost 9 bases and J lost 0 bases. This CDR3 spans 16 amino acids. CDR1 is SGHRS and CDR2 is YFSETQ in the germline V gene. CDR3 residues: CATPRQGDSTNEKLFF. CDR3 nucleotides: TGCGCCACTCCCCGGCAGGGGGATTCAACTAATGAAAAACTGTTTTTT.

CDR3 DNA: TGTGCCAGCAGCCAAATCGTCTCCTCTGGAAACACCATATATTTT. It encodes CASSQIVSSGNTIYF. The gene calls are TRBV14 and TRBJ1-3; D gene unclear. The CDR3 extends over 15 amino acids. Germline loops: CDR1 SGHDN, CDR2 FVKESK. Trimming pared 2 bases from V and 0 bases from J, leaving 8 bases between.

This chain joins TRBV15 and TRBJ2-1; D remains ambiguous. Trimming left V 3 bases short and J 10 bases short, with 13 bases between. Germline CDR1 LNHNV, CDR2 YYDKDF (reference sequence). The CDR3 spans 13 residues. CDR3 coding DNA: TGTGCCACCAGCAGGGTCGTCCTTAGGGAGCAGTTCTTC. Encoded protein: CATSRVVLREQFF.

This clone was recorded a few times. The rearrangement uses TRBV5-1 and TRBJ1-1; D not certain. The CDR3 is 12 residues long. Germline assignment: CDR1 SGHRS and CDR2 YFSETQ. Trimming pared 3 bases from V and 6 bases from J, leaving 9 bases between. CDR3 region: CASSSGWAEAFF. The CDR3 DNA reads as TGCGCCAGCAGCTCCGGATGGGCTGAAGCTTTCTTT.

CDR3 residues: CASSERQGFYEQYF. CDR3 in DNA: TGTGCCAGCAGTGAAAGACAGGGTTTCTACGAGCAGTACTTC. This chain connects TRBV25-1 to TRBJ2-7; TRBD1 matches 7 bases. The germline V gene encodes CDR1 MGHDK and CDR2 SYGVNS. This CDR3 region has 14 residues. The V gene end was trimmed by 2 bases and the J gene end by 3 bases; junction bases not matched to a gene: 4.

The chain carries TRBV5-1 and TRBJ2-1, with D possibly TRBD2 on 5 matching bases. Germline CDR1 SGHRS, CDR2 YFSETQ. Between the trimmed V and J ends, which lost 6 bases and 6 bases, there was a span of 19 bases. The CDR3 contains 15 residues. The CDR3 is CASILSTVGVNEQFF. DNA of the CDR3: TGCGCCAGCATCTTATCTACAGTCGGGGTCAATGAGCAGTTCTTC.

The chain recombines TRBV6-5 with TRBJ1-1; D ambiguous. The germline V gene has CDR1 MNHEY and CDR2 SVGAGI. Trimming shortened V by 10 bases and J by 1 base, and 13 bases separated the two germline ends. The CDR3 contains 13 residues. The CDR3 coding sequence is TGTGCCACCGGCCCCCCGGGGAACACTGAAGCTTTCTTT. This sequence encodes CATGPPGNTEAFF.

The V gene is TRBV5-1, the J gene TRBJ2-3; D unresolved. CDR3 length: 15 amino acids. Germline lookup yields CDR1 SGHRS and CDR2 YFSETQ. Trimming stripped 6 bases from V and 3 bases from J, with 17 bases between. CDR3: CASNPLLGGTDTQYF. The CDR3 bases are TGCGCCAGCAACCCCCTGCTGGGTGGTACAGATACGCAGTATTTT.

This chain joins TRBV5-1 and TRBJ2-7; D ambiguous. The ends were cut back, 4 bases at V and 2 bases at J, with 7 bases in the middle. Germline V lookup: CDR1 SGHRS, CDR2 YFSETQ. The CDR3 contains 12 residues. DNA for the CDR3: TGCGCCAGCAGCACAGAACCCTACGAGCAGTACTTC. It codes for CASSTEPYEQYF. The complete variable domain, with remaining parts taken from reference TRBV5-1 and TRBJ2-7, reads KAGVTQTPRYLIKTRGQQVTLSCSPISGHRSVSWYQQTPGQGLQFLFEYFSETQRNKGNFPGRFSGRQFSNSRSEMNVSTLELGDSALYLCASSTEPYEQYFGPGTRLTVT.

The CDR3 region has the DNA TGTGCCAGTAGTATAGTTGGAGATTATAGCAATCAGCCCCAGCATTTT. Translation: CASSIVGDYSNQPQHF. This sequence joins TRBV19 and TRBJ1-5; D is unclear. V gave up 1 base and J gave up 0 bases, with 10 bases separating them. The V gene's germline CDR1 is LNHDA and CDR2 SQIVND (reference sequence). There are 16 residues in the CDR3.

The gene calls are TRBV2 and TRBJ1-3, with D uncertain. Deletions cut 6 bases from V and 0 bases from J, with 6 bases between. The CDR3 has 13 residues. Germline CDR1 SNHLY, CDR2 FYNNEI. DNA of the CDR3: TGTGCCAGCAGCTTAGGCTCTGGAAACACCATATATTTT. Translation: CASSLGSGNTIYF.

V gene TRBV19 combines with J gene TRBJ2-7, with 7 bases fitting TRBD1. The CDR3 runs 15 residues. Germline loops: CDR1 LNHDA, CDR2 SQIVND (reference sequence). V shed 5 bases and J 2 bases; nucleotides not matched to a gene: 9. The CDR3 sequence: CASSPGTVNAYEQYF. In nucleotides, the CDR3 is TGTGCCAGTAGTCCAGGGACAGTGAACGCCTACGAGCAGTACTTC.

This clone was seen once. The rearrangement joins TRBV7-9 to TRBJ2-7; 13 nucleotides line up with TRBD2. The CDR3 runs 16 residues. The germline CDR1 and CDR2 sequences are SEHNR and FQNEAQ (reference sequence). J lost 2 bases, V lost 5 bases, and 6 bases had no gene match. This chain's CDR3 is CASSKLLAGGPYEQYF. The CDR3 DNA sequence: TGTGCCAGCAGCAAGTTACTAGCGGGAGGGCCCTACGAGCAGTACTTC.

The chain joins TRBV13 to TRBJ2-3; 7 nucleotides line up with TRBD2. Germline values: CDR1 PRHDT, CDR2 FYEKMQ (reference sequence). This CDR3 contains 16 residues. Trimming at V came to 1 base and at J to 2 bases, leaving 6 bases not matched to a gene. The CDR3 coding sequence is TGTGCCAGCAGCTTAGTTGCGGGAGTAGCCACAGATACGCAGTATTTT. The encoded protein is CASSLVAGVATDTQYF.

The chain employs TRBV10-3 and TRBJ2-7; 11 bases are a match to TRBD2. The V gene's germline CDR1 is ENHRY and CDR2 SYGVKD. This CDR3 has 14 residues. J lost 9 bases, V lost 4 bases, and 8 bases had no gene match. CDR3 nucleotides: TGTGCCATCAGTGTGTCACTAGCGGGAGCCGCGCAGTACTTC. As protein: CAISVSLAGAAQYF.

The chain has TRBV5-1 and TRBJ2-7; D gene ambiguous. The CDR3 is 15 amino acids. The V and J ends lost 4 bases and 3 bases respectively, with 17 bases between them. Looked up from germline, CDR1 is SGHRS and CDR2 is YFSETQ. The CDR3 is CASSPGPPNHYEQYF. The CDR3 bases are TGCGCCAGCAGCCCCGGGCCACCAAACCACTACGAGCAGTACTTC.

This chain links TRBV27 with TRBJ1-4; D is unclear. Trimming took off 5 bases at V and 4 bases at J, with 14 bases between the two ends. The CDR3 has 15 amino acids. Germline-derived CDR1 and CDR2 are MNHEY and SMNVEV (reference sequence). The CDR3 loop is CASSTWAPGNEKLFF. The CDR3 bases are TGTGCCAGCAGTACATGGGCGCCGGGTAATGAAAAACTGTTTTTT.

The genes are TRBV30 and TRBJ1-2; a weak D match, TRBD1 (5 bases). This CDR3 has 14 amino acids. Germline loops: CDR1 GTSNPN, CDR2 SVGIG (reference sequence). The V and J ends lost 1 base and 3 bases respectively, with 12 bases between them. The CDR3 sequence: CAWSGPGLDYGYTF. The CDR3 DNA follows: TGTGCCTGGAGTGGGCCGGGGCTTGACTATGGCTACACCTTC. The entire variable domain, with the rest obtained from reference TRBV30 and TRBJ1-2, is as follows: SQTIHQWPATLVQPVGSPLSLECTVEGTSNPNLYWYRQAAGRGLQLLFYSVGIGQISSEVPQNLSASRPQDRQFILSSKKLLLSDSGFYLCAWSGPGLDYGYTFGSGTRLTVV.

V and J are TRBV5-4 and TRBJ1-2; 7 nucleotides align to TRBD1. CDR1 is SGHNT and CDR2 is YYREEE in the germline V gene (reference sequence). V dropped 3 bases and J dropped 4; count of bases not matched to a gene: 6. The CDR3 loop spans 14 amino acids. The CDR3 nucleotides are TGTGCCAGCAGCTCTTGGACAGGCAGCTATGGCTACACCTTC. As protein: CASSSWTGSYGYTF.

The chain is built from TRBV5-8 and TRBJ2-1; 8 bases match TRBD2. Trimming at V came to 1 base and at J to 8 bases, leaving 8 bases not matched to a gene. The CDR3 consists of 15 residues. Germline V gene lookup returns CDR1 SGHTS and CDR2 YDEGEE. This chain's CDR3 is CASSLPVLAGYEQFF. In DNA form, the CDR3 reads TGTGCCAGCAGCTTGCCAGTTTTAGCGGGATATGAGCAGTTCTTC. Based on the CDR3 plus reference TRBV5-8 and TRBJ2-1, the full variable domain is EAGVTQSPTHLIKTRGQQATLRCSPISGHTSVYWYQQALGLGLQFLLWYDEGEERNRGNFPPRFSGRQFPNYSSELNVNALELEDSALYLCASSLPVLAGYEQFFGPGTRLTVL.

V and J are TRBV5-1 and TRBJ1-2; D unresolved. CDR3 length: 13 amino acids. CDR1 and CDR2 from the germline V gene are SGHRS and YFSETQ. The ends were cut back, 4 bases at V and 2 bases at J, with 9 bases in the middle. CDR3 sequence reads: CASSPDKNYGYTF. The DNA for the CDR3 is TGCGCCAGCAGCCCTGACAAGAACTATGGCTACACCTTC.

Note on this clone: In the same sample, other DNA sequences code for this CDR3. CDR3 sequence (DNA): TGTGCCAGCAGTGGACAGGGGGCCAGCAATCAGCCCCAGCATTTT. It encodes CASSGQGASNQPQHF. The chain links TRBV2 to TRBJ1-5, with 10 bases identical to TRBD1. This CDR3 contains 15 residues. V shed 4 bases and J 1 base; nucleotides not matched to a gene: 1. The V gene's germline CDR1 is SNHLY and CDR2 FYNNEI.

The V gene is TRBV2, the J gene TRBJ1-1; D is undetermined. The CDR3 has 12 amino acids. The germline gives CDR1 SNHLY, CDR2 FYNNEI. Trimming took 8 bases from V and 0 from J, leaving 7 bases between them. The CDR3 sequence is CASGGLNTEAFF. The DNA for the CDR3 is TGTGCCAGCGGCGGACTGAACACTGAAGCTTTCTTT.

The chain has TRBV5-4 and TRBJ1-5; D is unresolved. V was cut by 2 bases and J by 2 bases, with 2 bases left in between. The CDR3 is made up of 12 amino acids. Germline loops: CDR1 SGHNT, CDR2 YYREEE (reference sequence). The CDR3 nucleotides are TGTGCCAGCAGCTTCGGCAATCAGCCCCAGCATTTT. Its translation is CASSFGNQPQHF. Full variable domain (missing parts from reference TRBV5-4 and TRBJ1-5): ETGVTQSPTHLIKTRGQQVTLRCSSQSGHNTVSWYQQALGQGPQFIFQYYREEENGRGNFPPRFSGLQFPNYSSELNVNALELDDSALYLCASSFGNQPQHFGDGTRLSIL.

The chain couples TRBV6-5 to TRBJ2-7; 11 bases are a match to TRBD2. Germline-derived CDR1 and CDR2 are MNHEY and SVGAGI. The CDR3 is made up of 16 amino acids. The V and J ends lost 0 bases and 2 bases, in that order; junction bases with no gene match: 3. CDR3 protein: CASSYSILAGAYEQYF. The CDR3 coding sequence is TGTGCCAGCAGTTACTCGATACTAGCGGGAGCCTACGAGCAGTACTTC.

The J gene is TRBJ2-1, the V gene TRBV7-9; TRBD2 is a possible D gene (5 bases). Trimming took off 4 bases at V and 9 bases at J, with 19 bases between the two ends. This CDR3 has 15 amino acids. Germline-derived CDR1 and CDR2 are SEHNR and FQNEAQ (reference sequence). The CDR3: CASSSTTRSLSEQFF. In DNA, the CDR3 is TGTGCCAGCAGCTCGACTACCCGCTCTTTATCTGAGCAGTTCTTC.